A selection of T cell receptor beta chains follows, all from one sample in a study of cytomegalovirus exposure and HLA in healthy donors. The method was immunoSEQ multiplex PCR; TCRdb's version includes in-frame clones alone and lacks a portion of them. The sample yields fewer than 200,000 clones, roughly 80% seen once. Sequenced input: PBMCs. The receptor set was obtained from a woman between 18 and 29 years old in good health and CMV-seronegative. CDR3s include the opening cysteine and the closing phenylalanine or tryptophan. The order of the fields is J gene, D gene, V gene, clone size, CDR3 DNA, CDR3 protein. The D gene is left open where the match is weak. Size tells how often a clone was seen (once, few, many) or the class of an expanded clone, and some rows leave it out.

J: TRBJ1-2; D: TRBD1; V: TRBV5-8; size: NA; DNA: TGTGCCAGCAGCTTGCCGGGACAGGGGGGCTACACCTTC; CDR3: CASSLPGQGGYTF
J: TRBJ2-2; D: NA; V: TRBV29-1; size: NA; DNA: TGCGGAGGAGGGACCACCGGGGAGCTGTTTTTT; CDR3: CGGGTTGELFF
J: TRBJ1-3; D: TRBD1; V: TRBV7-9; size: NA; DNA: TGTGCCAGCAGCCCCGGGACAGGGTCTGACTTTGGAAACACCATATATTTT; CDR3: CASSPGTGSDFGNTIYF
J: TRBJ2-3; D: TRBD2; V: TRBV4-3; size: NA; DNA: TGCGCCAGCAGCCAGGTTGCGGGAGGCGCAGATACGCAGTATTTT; CDR3: CASSQVAGGADTQYF
J: TRBJ2-5; D: NA; V: TRBV11-2; size: NA; DNA: TGTGCCAGCAGCTTAGAGGCAGGGTCGAACTGTGCCCAGTACTTC; CDR3: CASSLEAGSNCAQYF
J: TRBJ2-1; D: NA; V: TRBV27; size: NA; DNA: TGTGCCAGCAGCAGAGGACAAGAAATATACAATGAGCAGTTCTTC; CDR3: CASSRGQEIYNEQFF
J: TRBJ2-3; D: TRBD2; V: TRBV27; size: NA; DNA: TGTGCCAGTCAGGTTAGCGGGAGTGGAGATACGCAGTATTTT; CDR3: CASQVSGSGDTQYF
J: TRBJ2-6; D: NA; V: TRBV7-2; size: NA; DNA: TGTGCCAGCAGCTTAAGGAGGGGCTCTGGGGCCAACGTCCTGACTTTC; CDR3: CASSLRRGSGANVLTF
J: TRBJ1-2; D: TRBD1; V: TRBV30; size: NA; DNA: TGTGCCTGCAGCCTTGGGACAGGGTTTTACTATGGCTACACCTTC; CDR3: CACSLGTGFYYGYTF
J: TRBJ2-7; D: TRBD2; V: TRBV19; size: NA; DNA: TGTGCCAGTAGTATAGTGGAAGCGGGAGGGGCCTACGAGCAGTACTTC; CDR3: CASSIVEAGGAYEQYF
J: TRBJ2-7; D: NA; V: TRBV10-1; size: once; DNA: TGCGCCAGCAGTGAGTCGGCAGGCTACGAGCAGTACTTC; CDR3: CASSESAGYEQYF
J: TRBJ2-7; D: TRBD1; V: TRBV27; size: NA; DNA: TGTGCCAGCAGTACACAGGGGACAGGGAACGAGCAGTACTTC; CDR3: CASSTQGTGNEQYF
J: TRBJ2-1; D: TRBD1; V: TRBV5-4; size: NA; DNA: TGTGCCAGCAGCCATACAGGGGGATCAAAGAAGGACAATGAGCAGTTCTTC; CDR3: CASSHTGGSKKDNEQFF
J: TRBJ1-1; D: NA; V: TRBV11-2; size: NA; DNA: TGTGCCAGCAGCTTGGGGGGAGTGAACACTGAAGCTTTCTTT; CDR3: CASSLGGVNTEAFF
J: TRBJ2-1; D: TRBD2; V: TRBV13; size: NA; DNA: TGTGCCAGCAGCTTGGAAGCGGGGAGACTCTACAATGAGCAGTTCTTC; CDR3: CASSLEAGRLYNEQFF
J: TRBJ2-7; D: NA; V: TRBV6-5; size: NA; DNA: TGTGCCAGCAGTGTATTTTCTTCCTACGAGCAGTACTTC; CDR3: CASSVFSSYEQYF
J: TRBJ2-7; D: TRBD1; V: TRBV6-5; size: NA; DNA: TGTGCCACCGGACAGGGTGAGCAGTACTTC; CDR3: CATGQGEQYF
J: TRBJ2-7; D: NA; V: TRBV18; size: NA; DNA: TGTGCCAGCTCACCACCAAATACCAGGGGCGAGCAGTACTTC; CDR3: CASSPPNTRGEQYF
J: TRBJ1-1; D: TRBD1; V: TRBV29-1; size: NA; DNA: TGCAGCGTCGGTCAGGGGGGGAACACTGAAGCTTTCTTT; CDR3: CSVGQGGNTEAFF
J: TRBJ2-7; D: NA; V: TRBV10-2; size: NA; DNA: TGCGCCAGCAGTGAGTCGGGGGGGGCAGGGTACTTCCACGAGCAGTACTTC; CDR3: CASSESGGAGYFHEQYF
J: TRBJ1-4; D: TRBD1; V: TRBV2; size: NA; DNA: TGTGCCAGCGGACAGGACGGTAATGAAAAACTGTTTTTT; CDR3: CASGQDGNEKLFF
J: TRBJ1-4; D: NA; V: TRBV30; size: once; DNA: TGTGCCTGGTCCGGACAGTTTAATGAAAAACTGTTTTTT; CDR3: CAWSGQFNEKLFF
J: TRBJ2-1; D: NA; V: TRBV7-9; size: NA; DNA: TGTGCCAGCAGCTTAAGTCCGGGACTCGTATACAATGAGCAGTTCTTC; CDR3: CASSLSPGLVYNEQFF
J: TRBJ1-2; D: NA; V: TRBV6-1; size: few; DNA: TGTGCCAGCAGTGAAACTCGGAGTGGCTACACCTTC; CDR3: CASSETRSGYTF
J: TRBJ2-1; D: TRBD2; V: TRBV7-2; size: NA; DNA: TGTGCCAGCAGCCTGACCAAAGCGGGAAATGAGCAGTTCTTC; CDR3: CASSLTKAGNEQFF
J: TRBJ2-2; D: NA; V: TRBV7-8; size: once; DNA: TGTGCCAGCAGCCCCCAGGGGGGCCACTGGGGGGAGCTGTTTTTT; CDR3: CASSPQGGHWGELFF
J: TRBJ2-3; D: TRBD2; V: TRBV30; size: once; DNA: TGTGCCTGGAGTCCCGGGGGGACTAGCGGGGCTTCCACAGATACGCAGTATTTT; CDR3: CAWSPGGTSGASTDTQYF
J: TRBJ2-1; D: NA; V: TRBV6-5; size: NA; DNA: TGTGCCAGCAGTTTCGTAGGAGGAATCGAGCAGTTCTTC; CDR3: CASSFVGGIEQFF
J: TRBJ1-5; D: NA; V: TRBV28; size: NA; DNA: TGTGCCAGCGCCAGGGGATCTGTCAATCAGCCCCAGCATTTT; CDR3: CASARGSVNQPQHF
J: TRBJ1-1; D: NA; V: TRBV19; size: NA; DNA: TGTGCCAGTAAAACGTGGGCGAACACTGAAGCTTTCTTT; CDR3: CASKTWANTEAFF
J: TRBJ1-6; D: TRBD1; V: TRBV15; size: NA; DNA: TGTGCCACCAGCAGAGCCAGACAGGGACACAATTCACCCCTCCACTTT; CDR3: CATSRARQGHNSPLHF
J: TRBJ2-1; D: NA; V: TRBV19; size: NA; DNA: TGTGCCAGTAGTATAGGGGGGGATGAGCAGTTCTTC; CDR3: CASSIGGDEQFF
J: TRBJ2-2; D: NA; V: TRBV28; size: NA; DNA: TGTGCCAGCAGTTTCCGGTCTTCGGACACCGGGGAGCTGTTTTTT; CDR3: CASSFRSSDTGELFF
J: TRBJ2-3; D: NA; V: TRBV15; size: NA; DNA: TGTGCCACCAGCAGAGGAGGGCCAGATACGCAGTATTTT; CDR3: CATSRGGPDTQYF
J: TRBJ2-4; D: TRBD2; V: TRBV11-3; size: NA; DNA: TGTGCCAGCAGCCCATTAGCGGGAGGGAACATTCAGTACTTC; CDR3: CASSPLAGGNIQYF
J: TRBJ1-1; D: TRBD1; V: TRBV7-9; size: NA; DNA: TGTGCCAGCAGACAAACGACAGGGGTGAACACTGAAGCTTTCTTT; CDR3: CASRQTTGVNTEAFF
J: TRBJ2-1; D: TRBD2; V: TRBV10-3; size: NA; DNA: TGTGCCATCAGTCTAGCGGGAGCCGGCAATGAGCAGTTCTTC; CDR3: CAISLAGAGNEQFF
J: TRBJ1-3; D: NA; V: TRBV11-2; size: once; DNA: TGTGCCAGCACCCCAGGGGAGGGGAACTCTGGAAACACCATATATTTT; CDR3: CASTPGEGNSGNTIYF
J: TRBJ2-5; D: TRBD2; V: TRBV2; size: NA; DNA: TGTGCCAGCAGTGAGCCTCCTAGGGGACTAGCGGGGCTAAAGGCCCAGTACTTC; CDR3: CASSEPPRGLAGLKAQYF
J: TRBJ2-5; D: TRBD2; V: TRBV5-1; size: NA; DNA: TGCGCCAGCAGCTTGGGGCGGGGGGCCCAAGAGACCCAGTACTTC; CDR3: CASSLGRGAQETQYF
J: TRBJ2-5; D: TRBD1; V: TRBV7-9; size: NA; DNA: TGTGCCAGCAGCTCGATGGACAGGGGGCTGGAGACCCAGTACTTC; CDR3: CASSSMDRGLETQYF
J: TRBJ2-5; D: NA; V: TRBV28; size: NA; DNA: TGTGCCAGCAGCGTACAGGGTCGGGAGACCCAGTACTTC; CDR3: CASSVQGRETQYF
J: TRBJ2-3; D: TRBD2; V: TRBV10-3; size: NA; DNA: TGTGCCATCAGTGAGGGGGCGGGAGTCTCAGATACGCAGTATTTT; CDR3: CAISEGAGVSDTQYF
J: TRBJ2-1; D: TRBD2; V: TRBV9; size: NA; DNA: TGTGCCAGCAGCGTGACTAGCGGGAGGGCCCCCAATGAGCAGTTCTTC; CDR3: CASSVTSGRAPNEQFF
J: TRBJ2-7; D: TRBD2; V: TRBV5-1; size: few; DNA: TGCGCCAGCAGCTTGATGTTAGCGGGAGGGCCGTCCCCCCCCTACGAGCAGTACTTC; CDR3: CASSLMLAGGPSPPYEQYF
J: TRBJ1-3; D: NA; V: TRBV28; size: NA; DNA: TGTGCCAGCAGTTTGACTGAATTGATCTCTGGAAACACCATATATTTT; CDR3: CASSLTELISGNTIYF
J: TRBJ2-3; D: TRBD2; V: TRBV18; size: NA; DNA: TGTGCCAGCTCACCACGACTAGCGGGAACAGATACGCAGTATTTT; CDR3: CASSPRLAGTDTQYF
J: TRBJ1-5; D: NA; V: TRBV19; size: NA; DNA: TGTGCCAGTAGTCCGGGGTGGGAGAATCAGCCCCAGCATTTT; CDR3: CASSPGWENQPQHF
J: TRBJ1-5; D: NA; V: TRBV6-1; size: NA; DNA: TGTGCCAGCAGATGGGCCCATATCAAGCAGCCCCAGCATTTT; CDR3: CASRWAHIKQPQHF
J: TRBJ1-2; D: NA; V: TRBV30; size: NA; DNA: TGTGCCTGGAGTGTGGAGGGCGACTATGGCTACACCTTC; CDR3: CAWSVEGDYGYTF